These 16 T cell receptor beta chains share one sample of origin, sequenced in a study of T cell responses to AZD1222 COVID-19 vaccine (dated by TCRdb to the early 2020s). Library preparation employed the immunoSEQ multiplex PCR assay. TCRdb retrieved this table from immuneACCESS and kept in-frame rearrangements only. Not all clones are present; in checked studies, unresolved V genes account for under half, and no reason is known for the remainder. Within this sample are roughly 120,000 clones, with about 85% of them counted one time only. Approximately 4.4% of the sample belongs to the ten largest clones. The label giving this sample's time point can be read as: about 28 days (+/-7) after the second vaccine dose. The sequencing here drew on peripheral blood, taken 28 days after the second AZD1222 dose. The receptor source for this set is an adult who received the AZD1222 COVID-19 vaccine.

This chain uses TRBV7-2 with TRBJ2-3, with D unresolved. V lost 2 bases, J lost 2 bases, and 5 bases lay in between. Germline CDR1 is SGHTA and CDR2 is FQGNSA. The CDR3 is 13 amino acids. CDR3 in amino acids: CASSLRLTDTQYF. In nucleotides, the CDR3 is TGTGCCAGCAGCTTAAGGCTCACAGATACGCAGTATTTT.

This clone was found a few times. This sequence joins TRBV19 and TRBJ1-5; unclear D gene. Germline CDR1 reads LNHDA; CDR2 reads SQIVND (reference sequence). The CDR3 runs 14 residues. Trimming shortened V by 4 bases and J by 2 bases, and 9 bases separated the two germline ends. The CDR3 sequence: CASSRREGNQPQHF. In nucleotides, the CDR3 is TGTGCCAGTAGTAGAAGGGAGGGCAATCAGCCCCAGCATTTT.

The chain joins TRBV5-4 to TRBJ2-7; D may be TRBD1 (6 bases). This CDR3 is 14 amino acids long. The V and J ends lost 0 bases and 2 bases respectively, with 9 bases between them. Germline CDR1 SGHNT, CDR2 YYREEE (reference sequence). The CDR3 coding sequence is TGTGCCAGCAGCTTGGATGGGGGCCCCTACGAGCAGTACTTC. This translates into CASSLDGGPYEQYF.

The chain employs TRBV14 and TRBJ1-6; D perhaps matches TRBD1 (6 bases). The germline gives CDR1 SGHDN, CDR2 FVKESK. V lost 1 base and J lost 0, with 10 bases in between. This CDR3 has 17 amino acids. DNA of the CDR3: TGTGCCAGCAGCCAAGGACAGGCGAGCTCCTATAATTCACCCCTCCACTTT. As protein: CASSQGQASSYNSPLHF.

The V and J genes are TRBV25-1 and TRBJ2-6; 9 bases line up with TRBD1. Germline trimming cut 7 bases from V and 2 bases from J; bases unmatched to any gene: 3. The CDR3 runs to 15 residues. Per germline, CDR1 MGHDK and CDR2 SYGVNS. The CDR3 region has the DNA TGTGCCAGCACCGGGACAGGGACTGGGGCCAACGTCCTGACTTTC. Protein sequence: CASTGTGTGANVLTF.

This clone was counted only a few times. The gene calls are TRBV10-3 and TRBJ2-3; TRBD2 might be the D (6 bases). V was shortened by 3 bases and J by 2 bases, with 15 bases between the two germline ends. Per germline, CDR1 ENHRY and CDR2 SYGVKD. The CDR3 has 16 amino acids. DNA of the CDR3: TGTGCCATCAGTGAAAAGGCCCGGACTAACACAGATACGCAGTATTTT. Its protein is CAISEKARTNTDTQYF.

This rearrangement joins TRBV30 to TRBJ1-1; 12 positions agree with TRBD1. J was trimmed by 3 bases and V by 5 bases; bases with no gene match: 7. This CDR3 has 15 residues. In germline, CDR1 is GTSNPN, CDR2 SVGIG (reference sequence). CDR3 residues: CAWGGTGGKDTEAFF. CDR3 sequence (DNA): TGTGCCTGGGGAGGGACAGGGGGCAAGGACACTGAAGCTTTCTTT. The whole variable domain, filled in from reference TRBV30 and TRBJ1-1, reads SQTIHQWPATLVQPVGSPLSLECTVEGTSNPNLYWYRQAAGRGLQLLFYSVGIGQISSEVPQNLSASRPQDRQFILSSKKLLLSDSGFYLCAWGGTGGKDTEAFFGQGTRLTVV.

The CDR3 bases are TGCGCCAGCAGTGAGAGGGAGTATAGCAATCAGCCCCAGCATTTT. Translated, it gives CASSEREYSNQPQHF. The chain carries TRBV10-2 and TRBJ1-5; D unresolved. The CDR3 extends over 15 amino acids. Germline assignment: CDR1 WSHSY and CDR2 SAAADI. Trimming left V 2 bases short and J 0 bases short, with 8 bases between.

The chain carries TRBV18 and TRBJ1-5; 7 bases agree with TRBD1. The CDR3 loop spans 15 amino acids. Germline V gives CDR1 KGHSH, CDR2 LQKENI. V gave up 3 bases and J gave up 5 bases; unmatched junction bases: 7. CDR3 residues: CASSPITGADQPQHF. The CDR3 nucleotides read TGTGCCAGCTCACCTATAACAGGGGCTGATCAGCCCCAGCATTTT.

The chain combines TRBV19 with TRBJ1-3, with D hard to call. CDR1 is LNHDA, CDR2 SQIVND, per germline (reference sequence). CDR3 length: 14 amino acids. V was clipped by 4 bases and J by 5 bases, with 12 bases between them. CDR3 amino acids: CASSTPSRRNTIYF. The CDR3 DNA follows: TGTGCCAGTAGTACCCCGTCCCGAAGAAACACCATATATTTT.

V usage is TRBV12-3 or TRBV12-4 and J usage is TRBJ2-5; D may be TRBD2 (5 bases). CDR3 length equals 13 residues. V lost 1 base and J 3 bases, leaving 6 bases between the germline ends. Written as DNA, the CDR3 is TGTGCCAGCAGTTTAGTCGGGAAAGAGACCCAGTACTTC. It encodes CASSLVGKETQYF.

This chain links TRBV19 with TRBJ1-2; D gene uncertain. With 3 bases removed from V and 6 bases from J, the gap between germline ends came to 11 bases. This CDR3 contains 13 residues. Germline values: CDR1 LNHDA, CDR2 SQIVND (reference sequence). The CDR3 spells CASSIFLRDGYTF. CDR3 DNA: TGTGCCAGTAGTATCTTTCTTCGGGATGGCTACACCTTC.

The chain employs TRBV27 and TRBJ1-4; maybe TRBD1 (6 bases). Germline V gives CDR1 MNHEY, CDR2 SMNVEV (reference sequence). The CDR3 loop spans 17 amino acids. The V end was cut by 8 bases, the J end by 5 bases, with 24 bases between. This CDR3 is CASGREGGHRNNEKLFF. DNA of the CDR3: TGTGCCAGCGGCCGGGAGGGGGGCCATAGAAACAATGAAAAACTGTTTTTT.

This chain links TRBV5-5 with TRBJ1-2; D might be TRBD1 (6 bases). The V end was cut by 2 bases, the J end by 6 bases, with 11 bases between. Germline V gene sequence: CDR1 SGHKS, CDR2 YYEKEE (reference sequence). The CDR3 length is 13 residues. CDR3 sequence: CASSLGGANGYTF. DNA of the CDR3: TGTGCCAGCAGCTTAGGGGGTGCAAATGGCTACACCTTC.

The CDR3 sequence is CASSQESGTEYF. The CDR3 DNA reads TGCGCCAGCAGCCAAGAGTCGGGGACGGAATACTTC. V gene TRBV4-1 combines with J gene TRBJ2-7, with D perhaps being TRBD1 or TRBD2 (5 bases each). The germline V and J ends were trimmed by 0 bases and 13 bases, with 13 bases remaining between them. Per the germline V gene, CDR1 is MGHRA and CDR2 is YSYEKL. This CDR3 has 12 amino acids.

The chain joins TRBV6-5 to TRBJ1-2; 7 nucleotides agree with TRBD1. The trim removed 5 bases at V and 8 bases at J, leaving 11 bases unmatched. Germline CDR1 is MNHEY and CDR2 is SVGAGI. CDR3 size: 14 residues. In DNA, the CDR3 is TGTGCCAGCAGTCCTGGACAGGTCATAGGAGGCTACACCTTC. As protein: CASSPGQVIGGYTF.